Only a few counts were recorded for the clone carrying this T cell receptor (beta chain). This specimen belongs to a study of identical twins. V was cut by 0 bases and J by 7 bases, with 16 bases left in between. CDR3 length: 16 residues. Germline V gives CDR1 LGHNA, CDR2 YNFKEQ. TCRdb used MiXCR to reprocess the 5' RACE reads, holding one entry per CDR3 protein. Counted here are about 250,000 distinct CDR3 sequences, about 8.3% occurring once; the ten biggest clones make up approximately 3%. These records were also assigned to another study, of yellow fever vaccine responses in identical twins.

This receptor was identified in a woman between 18 and 30 years old in good health. The J gene is TRBJ1-5, the V gene TRBV4-2; maybe TRBD1 (5 bases). Material for sequencing was CD8+ T cells sorted from blood. In DNA, the CDR3 is TGTGCCAGCAGCCAAGAACTTTCTAGGGGTTTGCAGCCCCAGCATTTT. This codes for CASSQELSRGLQPQHF.